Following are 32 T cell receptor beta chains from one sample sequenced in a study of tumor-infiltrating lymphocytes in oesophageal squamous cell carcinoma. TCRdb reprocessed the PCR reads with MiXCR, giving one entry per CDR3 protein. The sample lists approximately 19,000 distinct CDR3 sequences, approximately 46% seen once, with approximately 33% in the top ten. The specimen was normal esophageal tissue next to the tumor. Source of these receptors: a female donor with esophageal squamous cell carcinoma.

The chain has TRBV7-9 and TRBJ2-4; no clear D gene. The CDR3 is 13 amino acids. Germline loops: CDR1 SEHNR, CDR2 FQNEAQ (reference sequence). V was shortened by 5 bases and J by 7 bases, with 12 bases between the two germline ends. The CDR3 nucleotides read TGTGCCAGCAGCCCCCCTGGGTGGAACATTCAGTACTTC. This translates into CASSPPGWNIQYF.

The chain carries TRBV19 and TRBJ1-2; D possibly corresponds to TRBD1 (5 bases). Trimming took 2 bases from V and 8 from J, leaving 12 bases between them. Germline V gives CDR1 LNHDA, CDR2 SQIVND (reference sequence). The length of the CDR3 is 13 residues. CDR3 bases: TGTGCCAGTAGTATACGTGGCAGGGACGGCTACACCTTC. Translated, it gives CASSIRGRDGYTF.

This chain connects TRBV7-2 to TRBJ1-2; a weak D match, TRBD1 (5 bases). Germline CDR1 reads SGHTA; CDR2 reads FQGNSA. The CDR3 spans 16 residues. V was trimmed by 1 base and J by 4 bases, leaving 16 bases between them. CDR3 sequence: CASSLEGRAGGYGYTF. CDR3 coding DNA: TGTGCCAGCAGCTTAGAGGGCAGGGCGGGTGGCTATGGCTACACCTTC.

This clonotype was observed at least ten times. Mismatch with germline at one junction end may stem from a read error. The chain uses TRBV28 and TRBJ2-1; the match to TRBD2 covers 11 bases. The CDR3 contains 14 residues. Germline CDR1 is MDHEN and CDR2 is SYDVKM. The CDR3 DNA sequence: TGTGCCAGCAGTACTCAACGGGGGCCGGGACTAGCGGTCTTC. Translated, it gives CASSTQRGPGLAVF. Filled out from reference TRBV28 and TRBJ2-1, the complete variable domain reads DVKVTQSSRYLVKRTGEKVFLECVQDMDHENMFWYRQDPGLGLRLIYFSYDVKMKEKGDIPEGYSVSREKKERFSLILESASTNQTSMYLCASSTQRGPGLAVFGPGTRLTVL.

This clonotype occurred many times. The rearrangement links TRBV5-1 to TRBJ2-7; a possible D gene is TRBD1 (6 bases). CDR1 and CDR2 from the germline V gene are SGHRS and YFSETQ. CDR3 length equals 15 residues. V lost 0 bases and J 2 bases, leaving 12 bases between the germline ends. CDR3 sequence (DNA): TGCGCCAGCAGCTTGGGAGGGGGAAATACCTACGAGCAGTACTTC. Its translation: CASSLGGGNTYEQYF.

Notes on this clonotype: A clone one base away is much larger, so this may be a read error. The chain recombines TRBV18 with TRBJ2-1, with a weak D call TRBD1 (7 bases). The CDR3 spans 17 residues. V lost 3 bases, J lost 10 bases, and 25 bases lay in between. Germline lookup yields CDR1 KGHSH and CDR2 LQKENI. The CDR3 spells CASSPSGGRIGGYEQFF. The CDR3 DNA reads TGTGCCAGCTCACCTTCAGGGGGGCGTATCGGGGGCTACGAGCAGTTCTTC.

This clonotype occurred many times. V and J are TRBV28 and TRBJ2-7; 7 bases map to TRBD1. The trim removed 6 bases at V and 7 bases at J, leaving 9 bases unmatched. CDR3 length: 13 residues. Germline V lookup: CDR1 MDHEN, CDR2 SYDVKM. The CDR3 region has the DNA TGTGCCAGCAGGACAGGGATCTACAATGAGCAGTACTTC. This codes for CASRTGIYNEQYF.

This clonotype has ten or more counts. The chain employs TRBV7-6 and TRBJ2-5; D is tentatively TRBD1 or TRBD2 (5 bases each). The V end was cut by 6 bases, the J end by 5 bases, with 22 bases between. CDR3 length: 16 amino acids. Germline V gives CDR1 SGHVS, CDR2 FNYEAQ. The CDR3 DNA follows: TGTGCCAGCAGGAAGAGGGGCTCCGACGTTGGGGAGACCCAGTACTTC. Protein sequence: CASRKRGSDVGETQYF.

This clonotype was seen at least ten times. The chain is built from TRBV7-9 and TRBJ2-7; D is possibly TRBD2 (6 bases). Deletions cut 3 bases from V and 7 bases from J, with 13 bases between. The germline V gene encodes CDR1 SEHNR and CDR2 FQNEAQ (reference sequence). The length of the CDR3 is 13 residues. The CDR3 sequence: CASSFLSGGEQYF. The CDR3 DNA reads TGTGCCAGCAGCTTCCTCTCCGGGGGTGAGCAGTACTTC.

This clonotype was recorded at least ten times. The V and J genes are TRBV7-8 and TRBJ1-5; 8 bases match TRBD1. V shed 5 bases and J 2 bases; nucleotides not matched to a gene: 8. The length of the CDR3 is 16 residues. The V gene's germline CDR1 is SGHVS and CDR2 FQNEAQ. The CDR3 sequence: CASSGTGGRGNQPQHF. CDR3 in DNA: TGTGCCAGCAGCGGTACAGGGGGTCGCGGCAATCAGCCCCAGCATTTT. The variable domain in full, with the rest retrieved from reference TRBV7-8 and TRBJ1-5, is GAGVSQSPRYKVAKRGQDVALRCDPISGHVSLFWYQQALGQGPEFLTYFQNEAQLDKSGLPSDRFFAERPEGSVSTLKIQRTQQEDSAVYLCASSGTGGRGNQPQHFGDGTRLSIL.

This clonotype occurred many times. CDR3 sequence reads: CASRSRQGGYYGYTF. For the CDR3, the DNA is TGTGCCAGCAGATCCCGGCAGGGGGGGTACTATGGCTACACCTTC. The genes are TRBV6-1 and TRBJ1-2, with TRBD1 identical over 7 bases. Trimming took 6 bases from V and 3 from J; bases not matched to a gene: 10. The CDR3 has 15 residues. The germline V gene encodes CDR1 MNHNS and CDR2 SASEGT.

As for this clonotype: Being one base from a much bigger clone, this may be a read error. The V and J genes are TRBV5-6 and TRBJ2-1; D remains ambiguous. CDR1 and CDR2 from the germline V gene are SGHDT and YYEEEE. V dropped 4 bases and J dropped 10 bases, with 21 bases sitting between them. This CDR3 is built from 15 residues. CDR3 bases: TGTGCCAGCAGCCCGAAAGACATCCTTCTATACGAGCAGTTCTTC. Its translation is CASSPKDILLYEQFF.

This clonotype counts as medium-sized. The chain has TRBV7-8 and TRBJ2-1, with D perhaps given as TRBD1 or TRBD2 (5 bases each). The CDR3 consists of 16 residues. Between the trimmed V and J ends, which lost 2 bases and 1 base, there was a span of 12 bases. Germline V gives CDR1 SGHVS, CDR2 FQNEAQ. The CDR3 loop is CASSLRDPLSYNEQFF. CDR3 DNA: TGTGCCAGCAGCTTAAGGGACCCTTTGTCCTACAATGAGCAGTTCTTC.

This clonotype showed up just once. CDR3 protein: CASSLAAGGYNEQFF. The DNA of the CDR3 is TGTGCCAGCAGCTTAGCAGCGGGGGGGTACAATGAGCAGTTCTTC. V is TRBV7-2 and J is TRBJ2-1; 10 nucleotides align to TRBD2. The CDR3 extends over 15 amino acids. The trim removed 0 bases at V and 4 bases at J, leaving 0 bases unmatched. Per germline, CDR1 SGHTA and CDR2 FQGNSA.

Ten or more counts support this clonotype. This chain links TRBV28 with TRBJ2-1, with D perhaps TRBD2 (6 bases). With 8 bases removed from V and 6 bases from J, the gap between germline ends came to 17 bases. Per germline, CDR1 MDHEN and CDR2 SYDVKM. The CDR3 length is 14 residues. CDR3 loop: CASQDELAFNEQFF. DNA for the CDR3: TGTGCCAGCCAGGATGAGCTAGCGTTCAATGAGCAGTTCTTC.

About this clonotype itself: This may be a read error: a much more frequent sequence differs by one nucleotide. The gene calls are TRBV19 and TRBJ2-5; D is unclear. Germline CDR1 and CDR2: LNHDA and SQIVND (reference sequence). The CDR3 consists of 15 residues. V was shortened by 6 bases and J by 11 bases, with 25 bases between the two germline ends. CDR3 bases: TGTGCCAGTAGCCCTGGGGTACCCTCCTACAATGAGCAGTACTTC. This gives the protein CASSPGVPSYNEQYF.

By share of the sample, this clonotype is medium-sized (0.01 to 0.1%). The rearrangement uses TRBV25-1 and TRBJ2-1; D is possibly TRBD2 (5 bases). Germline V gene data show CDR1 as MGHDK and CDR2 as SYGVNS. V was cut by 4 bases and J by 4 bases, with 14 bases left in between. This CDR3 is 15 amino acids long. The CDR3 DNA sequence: TGTGCCAGCAGTGCGGCGAGGAGGAGTTACAATGAGCAGTTCTTC. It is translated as CASSAARRSYNEQFF.

CDR3 bases: TGTGCCAGCAGTTACGGACAGGGCGGCGGTGAGCAGTTCTTC. Its translation is CASSYGQGGGEQFF. The chain is built from TRBV6-6 and TRBJ2-7; TRBD1 matches at 8 bases. The better agreement between TRBJ2-1 and the DNA end casts doubt on the J call. The germline gives CDR1 MNHNY, CDR2 SVGAGI (reference sequence). This CDR3 has 14 amino acids.

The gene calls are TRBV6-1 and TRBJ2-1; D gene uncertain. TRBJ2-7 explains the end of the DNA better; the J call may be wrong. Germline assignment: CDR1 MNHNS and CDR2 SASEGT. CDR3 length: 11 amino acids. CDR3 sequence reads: CASSAYYEQYF. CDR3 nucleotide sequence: TGTGCCAGCAGTGCTTACTACGAGCAGTACTTC.

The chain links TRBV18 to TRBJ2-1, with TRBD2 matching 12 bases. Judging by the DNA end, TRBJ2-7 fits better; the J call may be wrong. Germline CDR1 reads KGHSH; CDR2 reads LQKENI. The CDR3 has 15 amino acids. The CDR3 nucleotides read TGTGCCAGCTCACCGACTAGCGGGAGTGGGAATGAGCAGTACTTC. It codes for CASSPTSGSGNEQYF.

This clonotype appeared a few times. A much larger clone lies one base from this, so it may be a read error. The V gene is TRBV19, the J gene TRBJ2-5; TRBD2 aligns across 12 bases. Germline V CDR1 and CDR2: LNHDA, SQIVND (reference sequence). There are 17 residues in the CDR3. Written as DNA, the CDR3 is TGTACCAGTAGAGGGCTAGCGGGAGGGCACGGGTACAATGAGCAGTACTTC. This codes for CTSRGLAGGHGYNEQYF.

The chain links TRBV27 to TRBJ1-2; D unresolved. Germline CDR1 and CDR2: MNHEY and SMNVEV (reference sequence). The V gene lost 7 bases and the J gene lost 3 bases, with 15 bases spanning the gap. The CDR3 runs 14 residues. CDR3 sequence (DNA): TGTGCCAGCAATCCAACACCGGAGGACTATGGCTACACCTTC. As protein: CASNPTPEDYGYTF.

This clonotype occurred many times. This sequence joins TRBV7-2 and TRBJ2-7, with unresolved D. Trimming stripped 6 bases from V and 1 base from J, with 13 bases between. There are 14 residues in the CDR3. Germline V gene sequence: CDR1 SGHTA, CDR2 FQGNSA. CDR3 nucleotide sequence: TGTGCCAGCAGGCCGGTTGTTGGATCCTACGAGCAGTACTTC. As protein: CASRPVVGSYEQYF. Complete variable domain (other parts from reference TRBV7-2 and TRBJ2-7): GAGVSQSPSNKVTEKGKDVELRCDPISGHTALYWYRQSLGQGLEFLIYFQGNSAPDKSGLPSDRFSAERTGGSVSTLTIQRTQQEDSAVYLCASRPVVGSYEQYFGPGTRLTVT.

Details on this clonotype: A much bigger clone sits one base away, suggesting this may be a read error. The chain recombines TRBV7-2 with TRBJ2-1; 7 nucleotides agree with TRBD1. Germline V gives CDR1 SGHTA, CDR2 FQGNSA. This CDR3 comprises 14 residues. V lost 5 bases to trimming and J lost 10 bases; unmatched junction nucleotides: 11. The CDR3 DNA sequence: TGTGCCAGCAGCACGGACAGGCAATCCTACGAGCAGTTCTTC. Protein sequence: CASSTDRQSYEQFF.

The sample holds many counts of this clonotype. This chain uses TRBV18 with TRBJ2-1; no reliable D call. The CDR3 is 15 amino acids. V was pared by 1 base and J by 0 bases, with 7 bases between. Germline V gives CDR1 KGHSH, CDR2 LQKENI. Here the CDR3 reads CASSPLALSYNEQFF. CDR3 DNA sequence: TGTGCCAGCTCACCACTAGCTCTCTCCTACAATGAGCAGTTCTTC.

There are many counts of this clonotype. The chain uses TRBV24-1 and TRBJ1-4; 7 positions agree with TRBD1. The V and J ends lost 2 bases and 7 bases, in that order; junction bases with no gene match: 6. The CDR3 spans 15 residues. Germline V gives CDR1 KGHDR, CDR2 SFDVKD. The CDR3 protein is CATSDSRTGIEKLFF. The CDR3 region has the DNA TGTGCCACCAGTGATTCCCGGACAGGTATTGAAAAACTGTTTTTT.

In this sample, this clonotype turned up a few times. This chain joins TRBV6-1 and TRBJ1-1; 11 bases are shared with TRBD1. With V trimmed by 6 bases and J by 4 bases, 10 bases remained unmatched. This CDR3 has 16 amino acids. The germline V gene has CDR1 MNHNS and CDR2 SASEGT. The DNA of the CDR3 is TGTGCCAGCAGGGGTAACATGGGACAGGGGGTCACTGAAGCTTTCTTT. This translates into CASRGNMGQGVTEAFF.

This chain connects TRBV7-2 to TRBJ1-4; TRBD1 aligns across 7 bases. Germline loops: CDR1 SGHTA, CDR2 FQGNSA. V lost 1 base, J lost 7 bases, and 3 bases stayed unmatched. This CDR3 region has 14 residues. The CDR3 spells CASSLGQGGEKLFF. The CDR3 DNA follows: TGTGCCAGCAGCTTAGGACAGGGAGGTGAAAAACTGTTTTTT.

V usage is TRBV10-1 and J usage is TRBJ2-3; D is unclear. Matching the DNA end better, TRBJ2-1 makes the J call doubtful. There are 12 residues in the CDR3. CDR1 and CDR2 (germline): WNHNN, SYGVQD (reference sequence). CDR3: CASSETYNEQFF. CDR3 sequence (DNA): TGCGCCAGCAGTGAGACCTACAATGAGCAGTTCTTC.

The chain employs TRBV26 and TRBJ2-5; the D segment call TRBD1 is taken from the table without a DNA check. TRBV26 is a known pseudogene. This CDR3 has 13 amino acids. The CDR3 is CASIGGGQETQYF. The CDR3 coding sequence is TGTGCCAGCATCGGCGGGGGCCAAGAGACCCAGTACTTC.

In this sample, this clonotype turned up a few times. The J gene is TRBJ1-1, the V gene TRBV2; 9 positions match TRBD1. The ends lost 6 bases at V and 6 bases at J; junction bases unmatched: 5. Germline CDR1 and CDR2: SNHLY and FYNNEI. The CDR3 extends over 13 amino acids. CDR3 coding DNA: TGTGCCAGCAGCCGAGACAGGGGGGCTGAAGCTTTCTTT. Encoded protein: CASSRDRGAEAFF.

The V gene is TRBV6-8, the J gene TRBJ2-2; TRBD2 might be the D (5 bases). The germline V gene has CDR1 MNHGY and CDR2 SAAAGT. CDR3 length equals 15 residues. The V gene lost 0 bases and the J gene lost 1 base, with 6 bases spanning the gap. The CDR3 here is CASSYSRGNTGELFF. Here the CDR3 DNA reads TGTGCCAGCAGTTACTCACGGGGGAACACCGGGGAGCTGTTTTTT.